The 8 T cell receptor beta chains below all came from one sample that was sequenced in a study of blood T cell repertoires in COVID-19. Repertoires were generated with immunoSEQ multiplex PCR, while TCRdb's copy carries only in-frame clones and drops some. The data show tens of thousands of clones, approximately 91% seen once. Sequencing used peripheral blood. Source of these receptors: a man aged 50 to 60 with acute or convalescent COVID-19.

The rearrangement uses TRBV2 and TRBJ1-5, with 7 bases lining up with TRBD1. The CDR3 has 15 amino acids. J gave up 1 base and V 6 bases, and 6 bases lay outside the gene matches. Germline CDR1 SNHLY, CDR2 FYNNEI. CDR3 in amino acids: CASRGRGSSNQPQHF. The CDR3, as DNA: TGTGCCAGCAGAGGCAGGGGGTCGAGCAATCAGCCCCAGCATTTT.

V and J are TRBV11-2 and TRBJ2-1; 10 bases line up with TRBD2. Germline assignment: CDR1 SGHAT and CDR2 FQNNGV. The CDR3 contains 16 residues. J gave up 4 bases and V 0 bases, and 3 bases lay outside the gene matches. CDR3 protein: CASSLEAGGRYNEQFF. The CDR3 DNA sequence: TGTGCCAGCAGCTTAGAAGCGGGGGGGCGGTACAATGAGCAGTTCTTC.

The chain recombines TRBV3-1 (or the pseudogene TRBV3-2) with TRBJ1-6, with TRBD1 matching over 8 bases. The germline gives CDR1 LGHDT, CDR2 YNNKEL (reference sequence). The V gene end was trimmed by 2 bases and the J gene end by 9 bases; junction bases not matched to a gene: 9. The CDR3 extends over 16 amino acids. The CDR3 nucleotides are TGTGCCAGCAGCCAAAGGGGTTGGGACAGGACTTCACCCCTCCACTTT. Translating it yields CASSQRGWDRTSPLHF.

Only one count was recorded for this clone. This chain joins TRBV19 and TRBJ1-2, with 7 positions matching TRBD1. Germline V gene lookup returns CDR1 LNHDA and CDR2 SQIVND (reference sequence). The junction had 9 bases not matched to a gene; V was cut back by 7 bases and J by 4 bases. This CDR3 has 14 amino acids. CDR3 residues: CASTMVGQTYGYTF. The CDR3 DNA reads as TGTGCCAGTACCATGGTGGGACAGACCTATGGCTACACCTTC.

DNA of the CDR3: TGCGCCAGCAGCTTAACGGGACAGGGGAATTTACGGCAAGCTTTCTTT. Protein: CASSLTGQGNLRQAFF. The chain combines TRBV5-1 with TRBJ1-1; 10 bases line up with TRBD1. The CDR3 runs 16 residues. V shed 2 bases, J shed 9 bases, and the junction held 13 bases outside the gene matches. Germline values: CDR1 SGHRS, CDR2 YFSETQ.

The chain employs TRBV5-5 and TRBJ2-7, with TRBD1 identical over 10 bases. This CDR3 contains 15 residues. V gave up 4 bases and J gave up 2 bases; unmatched junction bases: 6. Germline CDR1 reads SGHKS; CDR2 reads YYEKEE (reference sequence). The CDR3 sequence is CASSPGQGRAYEQYF. The CDR3 DNA follows: TGTGCCAGCAGCCCGGGACAGGGGAGGGCCTACGAGCAGTACTTC.

The CDR3 nucleotides are TGTGCCAGTAGTAGGGCCAGCAACACTGAAGCTTTCTTT. Protein product: CASSRASNTEAFF. The chain links TRBV19 to TRBJ1-1, with no clear D. The germline gives CDR1 LNHDA, CDR2 SQIVND (reference sequence). V shed 4 bases and J shed 2 bases, with 8 bases lying between them. The CDR3 is made up of 13 amino acids.

This chain's CDR3 is CAWRPSHSNYGYTF. Written as DNA, the CDR3 is TGTGCCTGGAGACCAAGCCACTCTAACTATGGCTACACCTTC. The chain has TRBV30 and TRBJ1-2, with no clear D. V was trimmed by 3 bases and J by 0 bases, leaving 11 bases between them. The CDR3 is 14 residues long. Germline lookup yields CDR1 GTSNPN and CDR2 SVGIG (reference sequence).